This T cell receptor (beta chain) was found in a study of blood T cell repertoires in COVID-19. Looking at the study overall: T cells, B-cell-depleted T cells, or PBMCs supplied cDNA or gDNA.

The CDR3 spans 17 residues. V lost 4 bases and J lost 6, with 25 bases in between. Germline CDR1 MDHEN, CDR2 SYDVKM. All enrollees were roughly 18 to 89 years old and from about two dozen US areas. Cohorts were determined from participant-reported clinical history. In the original analysis: Cell counts per sample came from amplifying reference gene primers. TCRdb's table, derived via immunoSEQ multiplex PCR, lists solely in-frame clones and lacks some. V and J calls and clone size are given by that table; D and trimming were obtained from the DNA. This sample carries about 350,000 clones, approximately 89% of them seen once, and the ten largest clones take less than 6%.

This receptor was obtained from a woman aged 25 to 39 who had recovered from COVID-19. The chain is built from TRBV28 and TRBJ2-7; weak D call: TRBD2 (5 bases). Sequencing was done on a sample of PBMCs or T cells enriched from blood (not recorded which). The CDR3 loop reads CASSCRVGLVALCEQYF. The DNA for the CDR3 is TGTGCCAGCAGTTGCCGGGTCGGACTGGTAGCTTTATGCGAGCAGTACTTC.